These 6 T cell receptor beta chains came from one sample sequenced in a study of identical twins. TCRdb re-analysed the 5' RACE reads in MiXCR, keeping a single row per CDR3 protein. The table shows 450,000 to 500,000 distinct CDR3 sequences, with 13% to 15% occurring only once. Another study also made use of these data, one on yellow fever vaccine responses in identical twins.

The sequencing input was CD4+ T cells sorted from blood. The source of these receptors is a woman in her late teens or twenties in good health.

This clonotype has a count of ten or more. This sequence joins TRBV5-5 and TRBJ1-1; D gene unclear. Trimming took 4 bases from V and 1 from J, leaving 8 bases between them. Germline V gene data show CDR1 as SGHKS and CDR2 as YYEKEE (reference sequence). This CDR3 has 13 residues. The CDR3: CASSQTSNTEAFF. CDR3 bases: TGTGCCAGCAGCCAAACATCGAACACTGAAGCTTTCTTT.

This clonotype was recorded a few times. The CDR3 loop reads CASSLVVSGNYNEQFF. The DNA for the CDR3 is TGTGCCAGCAGCTTAGTGGTCTCAGGGAACTACAATGAGCAGTTCTTC. V and J are TRBV7-9 and TRBJ2-1; D possibly corresponds to TRBD1 (5 bases). V lost 1 base, J lost 3 bases, and 13 bases lay in between. Per germline, CDR1 SEHNR and CDR2 FQNEAQ (reference sequence). This CDR3 is 16 amino acids long.

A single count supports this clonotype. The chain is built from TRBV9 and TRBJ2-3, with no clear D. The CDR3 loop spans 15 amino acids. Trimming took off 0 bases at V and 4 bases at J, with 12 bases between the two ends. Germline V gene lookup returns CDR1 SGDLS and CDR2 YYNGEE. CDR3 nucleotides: TGTGCCAGCAGCGTAGGGGTAGGGCCCGCAGATACGCAGTATTTT. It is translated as CASSVGVGPADTQYF.

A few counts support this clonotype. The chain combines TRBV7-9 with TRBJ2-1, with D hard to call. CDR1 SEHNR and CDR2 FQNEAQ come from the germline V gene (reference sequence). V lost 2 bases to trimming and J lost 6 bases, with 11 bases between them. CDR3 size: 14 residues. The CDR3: CASSLRDSVNEQFF. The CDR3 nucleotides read TGTGCCAGCAGCTTAAGAGACTCCGTCAATGAGCAGTTCTTC.

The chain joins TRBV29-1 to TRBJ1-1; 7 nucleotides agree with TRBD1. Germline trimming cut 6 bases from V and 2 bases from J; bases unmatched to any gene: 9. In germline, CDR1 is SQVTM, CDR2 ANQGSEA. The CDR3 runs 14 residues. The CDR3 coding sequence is TGCAGCGTCGCGGAACAGGGGATTAACACTGAAGCTTTCTTT. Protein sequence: CSVAEQGINTEAFF.

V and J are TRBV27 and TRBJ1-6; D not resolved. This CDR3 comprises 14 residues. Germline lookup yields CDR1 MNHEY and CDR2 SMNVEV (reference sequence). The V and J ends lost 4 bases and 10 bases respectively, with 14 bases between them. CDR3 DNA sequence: TGTGCCAGCAGTTCGAGGGTCGGGTGGTCACCCCTCCACTTT. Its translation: CASSSRVGWSPLHF.